This TCR beta chain was sequenced during a study of T cell repertoires in cytomegalovirus infection. About the study: Public TCR beta signatures marked donors with CMV infection and the matching HLA.

Points from the study as a whole: Clonotype analysis showed dominance of the ex vivo response by HLA-C-restricted CMV-specific TCR beta clonotypes.

In the case of this clonotype: Its antigen is not identified.

MiXCR was run by TCRdb on the reads, yielding one entry per CDR3 protein. Here the sample spans hundreds of thousands of distinct CDR3 sequences, 15% to 20% being singletons. CDR3 length: 13 amino acids. V was trimmed by 0 bases and J by 6 bases, leaving 7 bases between them. The germline gives CDR1 MNHNY, CDR2 SVGAGI (reference sequence). This sequence originates from a human donor in good health (CMV status not recorded). Some clones in this sample may be carry-over from other donors' samples. Source material: PBMCs. The chain has TRBV6-6 and TRBJ2-3; D unclear. This chain's CDR3 is CASSYSPPDTQYF. The CDR3 DNA reads TGTGCCAGCAGTTACTCCCCTCCGGATACGCAGTATTTT.